The present T cell receptor beta chain was sequenced within a study of blood T cell repertoires in COVID-19. Looking at the study overall: Researchers got acute and convalescent COVID-19 samples from the United States, Italy and Spain. The analysed material was cDNA or gDNA that came from T cells, B-cell-depleted T cells, or PBMCs.

V was pared by 6 bases and J by 6 bases, with 33 bases between. This CDR3 is built from 19 residues. Looked up from germline, CDR1 is MNHEY and CDR2 is SVGEGT. Original processing notes: For nucleated cells, counts were estimated from reference gene primer amplification. Using immunoSEQ multiplex PCR, the repertoire was profiled, and TCRdb retains in-frame clones only, with some absent. The D gene and trimming were derived from the DNA, and the V and J assignments and clone size from that table. The sample holds 200,000 to 250,000 clones, approximately 86% seen once. The sequence was obtained from a woman aged 70 to 79 with active or convalescent COVID-19. The V and J genes are TRBV6-2 or TRBV6-3 and TRBJ2-7; tentative D call: TRBD1 (5 bases). Specimen: peripheral blood. The CDR3 nucleotides are TGTGCCAGCAGCCTCCCCCAGACAGAGACCATATCCCTTATCTGCGAGCAGTACTTC. Translation: CASSLPQTETISLICEQYF.